This TCR beta chain was identified during a study of T cell responses to AZD1222 COVID-19 vaccine (dated by TCRdb to 2020 to 2023). In terms of the full investigation: TCR sequencing covered about 230 trial participants: 200 to 220 given two doses of AZD1222 and 26 given two doses of MenACWY control vaccine. Trial participants were enrolled into age subgroups of 18-55, 56-69 and 70-plus years, which contained about 150, 27 and 61 TCR-sequenced participants, respectively.

Overall study results and their limits: Epitopes outside the regions mutated in the B.1.351 and B.1.1.7 variants were reportedly recognized by nearly half of the unique spike-specific TCRs. The 56-69-year group was small, and its depth increase did not reach significance, likely because of low power. After two AZD1222 doses, spike-specific TCR breadth and depth were significantly higher than at day 0 and than in MenACWY recipients. Because no day 14 peak-response samples were available, the repertoires could be characterized only after the peak T cell response. The vaccine-associated CD4 TCRs covered the entire spike protein, and the dominant responses fell in regions 160-218 and 743-854. Most participants were white British and females outnumbered males, and the authors suggested that clonal diversity may have been underestimated. Conclusions about previously exposed vaccinees are limited because only a handful of AZD1222 recipients were SARS-CoV-2 seropositive at baseline.

This clone was detected once. Its antigen is not yet known. Per-base qualities were not stored, and no clone one base away is much larger. Explained via the paper, the time point label denotes: about 28 days (+/-7) after the second vaccine dose. This specimen's treatment or condition label, interpreted: meningococcal conjugate vaccine given as trial control. Vaccinee samples came from UK trials COV001 and COV002, including a single-blind randomized controlled phase 2/3 trial of AZD1222 (ChAdOx1 nCoV-19) in healthy adults. For TCRbeta chain sequencing, PBMC samples from trial participants were taken at day 0 and at day 28 after the second dose. The CDR3 regions of human TCRbeta chains were analyzed by immunosequencing. Under the source paper's analysis protocol: TCRs in the repertoires were matched against a reference library of SARS-CoV-2-specific TCRs that had been generated with the MIRA antigen-specificity platform. Breadth was defined as the fraction of unique TCRs that were SARS-CoV-2-associated, and depth was defined as the fraction of total T cells that were SARS-CoV-2-associated. Using the MIRA data, every spike-specific TCR was mapped to the spike region that the TCR reacted to and assigned to either a CD4 or a CD8 class. Log10-transformed breadth and depth values were compared by one-way ANOVA with Sidak's multiple comparisons tests. Held by TCRdb, this immuneACCESS table contains in-frame sequences only and omits some clones. Under half of the omission traces to an unresolved V gene where checked; the cause of the rest is unknown. V and J calls and clone size are copied from that table; D and trimming were computed from the DNA. The sample data list about 180,000 clones, and around 90% of these were observed just once. The ten largest account for approximately 4.2% of the sample.

This TCR was sampled from an adult who received the MenACWY meningococcal vaccine as a control. The material was peripheral blood, obtained 28 days after the second dose of the MenACWY control vaccine.

The CDR3 sequence is CASSSSGTGGRGYTF. The DNA sequence reads TGCGCCAGCAGCTCCTCCGGGACAGGGGGCCGGGGCTACACCTTC. Here the chain combines TRBV5-1 and TRBJ1-2, and 12 junction bases match TRBD1. After removal of 3 bases from V and 8 bases from J, the junction retains 8 bases not matched to a gene. The CDR3, from cysteine to phenylalanine, totals 15 residues. The entry retains the CDR3 DNA only, 45 bases that are in frame from base 1. According to the germline V gene, CDR1 reads SGHRS and CDR2 reads YFSETQ.